This TCR beta chain was sequenced for a study of blood T cell dynamics during melanoma immunotherapy. Study information: First-line therapy was either pembrolizumab or nivolumab with ipilimumab for metastatic melanoma.

Sample time point: pre-treatment baseline. The repertoire was sequenced with immunoSEQ multiplex PCR; TCRdb's copy has only in-frame clones and lacks some. The table includes several thousand clones, about 90% detected once. As regards this clone: Its antigen is currently unknown.

With V trimmed by 1 base and J by 2 bases, 9 bases remained unmatched. The CDR3 is 17 residues long. The germline V gene encodes CDR1 SGHDT and CDR2 YYEEEE. Study results and caveats: Disease-control patients, not progressors, showed rising cfDNA rearrangement scores by W3.

The specimen comprised cell-free DNA from blood, sampled from a patient treated with checkpoint blockade. The sequence derives from a human donor with melanoma. The chain employs TRBV5-6 and TRBJ1-5; 7 bases match TRBD1. DNA for the CDR3: TGTGCCAGCAGCTTGTTAGGAGGGGGCAGGGGCAATCAGCCCCAGCATTTT. It is translated as CASSLLGGGRGNQPQHF.